The present T cell receptor (beta chain) was sequenced within a study of blood T cell repertoires in COVID-19. The repertoire was sequenced with immunoSEQ multiplex PCR; TCRdb's copy has only in-frame clones and lacks some. The data contain 20,000 or so clones, 88% of them seen just once; the ten biggest clones take up approximately 3.2%. CDR3 length: 12 amino acids. V was cut by 6 bases and J by 9 bases, with 11 bases left in between. The receptor was derived from a human donor in a cohort sampled during active COVID-19. The gene calls are TRBV12-3 or TRBV12-4 and TRBJ2-2, with D possibly matching TRBD2 (6 bases). The specimen was peripheral blood. The DNA of the CDR3 is TGTGCCAGCAGCCGGGACTCTTGGGAGCTGTTTTTT. Residues: CASSRDSWELFF.